One and the same sample provided the 10 T cell receptor beta chains below, sequenced in a study of cytomegalovirus exposure and HLA in healthy donors. The PCR employed 60 Vbeta primers together with 13 Jbeta primers. The protocol was immunoSEQ multiplex PCR, while the TCRdb copy is restricted to in-frame clones and leaves out a portion. The repertoire holds around 240,000 clones, with roughly 80% as singletons. The specimen sequenced was PBMCs. The source of these receptors is a woman between 35 and 50 years old in good health and CMV-seropositive.

This chain links TRBV10-3 with TRBJ1-2; 7 nucleotides align to TRBD1. With V trimmed by 9 bases and J by 2 bases, 6 bases remained unmatched. The CDR3 is made up of 13 amino acids. CDR1 is ENHRY and CDR2 is SYGVKD in the germline V gene. Here the CDR3 DNA reads TGTGCCATAGCAGGGGGACCAAACTATGGCTACACCTTC. Translating gives CAIAGGPNYGYTF.

This sequence joins TRBV5-1 and TRBJ2-3, with TRBD2 identical over 9 bases. The CDR3 has 14 amino acids. The V gene end was trimmed by 3 bases and the J gene end by 6 bases; junction bases not matched to a gene: 5. Germline V CDR1 and CDR2: SGHRS, YFSETQ. In nucleotides, the CDR3 is TGCGCCAGCAGCTCTGGACTAGCGCCGGATACGCAGTATTTT. Its protein is CASSSGLAPDTQYF. Based on the CDR3 plus reference TRBV5-1 and TRBJ2-3, the full variable domain is KAGVTQTPRYLIKTRGQQVTLSCSPISGHRSVSWYQQTPGQGLQFLFEYFSETQRNKGNFPGRFSGRQFSNSRSEMNVSTLELGDSALYLCASSSGLAPDTQYFGPGTRLTVL.

The CDR3 reads CASRPDRVYSNQPQHF. As DNA, the CDR3 is TGTGCCAGTAGACCGGACAGGGTTTATAGCAATCAGCCCCAGCATTTT. The chain recombines TRBV19 with TRBJ1-5; TRBD1 aligns across 8 bases. Germline V lookup: CDR1 LNHDA, CDR2 SQIVND (reference sequence). CDR3 size: 16 residues. V shed 6 bases and J 0 bases; nucleotides not matched to a gene: 7.

A word on this clone: The germline gene is not matched at one end of the junction; a read error may be the cause. The chain has TRBV14 and TRBJ2-5; 9 positions match TRBD1. The germline V gene encodes CDR1 SGHDN and CDR2 FVKESK. The CDR3 totals 12 residues. CDR3 region: CASSQGRDRDHF. For the CDR3, the DNA is TGTGCCAGCAGCCAAGGCCGGGACAGGGATCACTTC.

The V and J genes are TRBV7-2 and TRBJ2-5; TRBD2 matches at 15 bases. After removal of 5 bases from V and 4 bases from J, the junction contained 11 bases not matched to a gene. The CDR3 totals 18 residues. Germline CDR1 is SGHTA and CDR2 is FQGNSA. The CDR3 DNA is TGTGCCAGCAGCGCGGGACTAGCGGGGGGCCCGAGGAGAGAGACCCAGTACTTC. Translating gives CASSAGLAGGPRRETQYF.

V usage is TRBV19 and J usage is TRBJ1-4, with D maybe TRBD1 (6 bases). With 5 bases removed from V and 7 bases from J, the gap between germline ends came to 11 bases. From germline, CDR1 is LNHDA and CDR2 SQIVND (reference sequence). The CDR3 is 13 residues long. CDR3: CASSVQGGEKLFF. CDR3 coding DNA: TGTGCCAGTAGTGTACAGGGTGGTGAAAAACTGTTTTTT. Filled out from reference TRBV19 and TRBJ1-4, the complete variable domain reads DGGITQSPKYLFRKEGQNVTLSCEQNLNHDAMYWYRQDPGQGLRLIYYSQIVNDFQKGDIAEGYSVSREKKESFPLTVTSAQKNPTAFYLCASSVQGGEKLFFGSGTQLSVL.

In this sample, this clone turned up once. This chain uses TRBV7-9 with TRBJ1-1; possible D gene TRBD1, 5 bases. V lost 8 bases and J 0 bases, leaving 10 bases between the germline ends. From germline, CDR1 is SEHNR and CDR2 FQNEAQ (reference sequence). The CDR3 extends over 13 amino acids. CDR3 protein: CASAAGVNTEAFF. CDR3 nucleotides: TGTGCCAGCGCGGCGGGGGTGAACACTGAAGCTTTCTTT.

The chain uses TRBV4-1 and TRBJ2-5, with 13 bases fitting TRBD2. Germline V gene data show CDR1 as MGHRA and CDR2 as YSYEKL. Trimming at V came to 6 bases and at J to 2 bases, leaving 12 bases not matched to a gene. There are 18 residues in the CDR3. The CDR3 loop reads CASRRGTSGASQQETQYF. Here the CDR3 DNA reads TGCGCCAGCAGACGTGGGACTAGCGGGGCGAGCCAACAAGAGACCCAGTACTTC.

The genes are TRBV6-5 and TRBJ2-7; 7 bases are a match to TRBD2. The germline V gene has CDR1 MNHEY and CDR2 SVGAGI. This CDR3 comprises 16 residues. V was pared by 2 bases and J by 0 bases, with 7 bases of the junction left unmatched. CDR3 nucleotides: TGTGCCAGCAGTTACAGACTAGCCGAACCCTCCTACGAGCAGTACTTC. It encodes CASSYRLAEPSYEQYF.

The chain employs TRBV2 and TRBJ1-2, with D uncertain. CDR1 is SNHLY and CDR2 is FYNNEI in the germline V gene. This CDR3 is 16 amino acids long. V was cut by 10 bases and J by 0 bases, with 21 bases left in between. CDR3 DNA: TGTGCCATCACTCCTGGAGGCCGGACGACTAACTATGGCTACACCTTC. Amino acids: CAITPGGRTTNYGYTF.